The 28 T cell receptor beta chains below all came from one sample that was sequenced in a study of blood T cell repertoires in COVID-19. Some clones are missing from TCRdb's copy, which holds only in-frame ones; the method was immunoSEQ multiplex PCR. Found here are more than 45,000 clones, roughly 87% of them singletons; the top ten hold under 25%. The sample taken for sequencing was peripheral blood. The receptors originated from a woman of 80 years or more with COVID-19, enrolled during active disease.

The chain employs TRBV10-2 and TRBJ2-5, with D possibly being TRBD2 (5 bases). Germline V gene lookup returns CDR1 WSHSY and CDR2 SAAADI. The V end lost 6 bases, the J end lost 5 bases, and 13 bases lay between the germline ends. The CDR3 sequence is 13 residues long. The CDR3 reads CASRSPGMETQYF. In nucleotides, the CDR3 is TGCGCCAGCAGATCCCCGGGGATGGAGACCCAGTACTTC.

V and J are TRBV7-2 and TRBJ2-1; 9 nucleotides line up with TRBD2. Per germline, CDR1 SGHTA and CDR2 FQGNSA. This CDR3 has 15 residues. V gave up 0 bases and J gave up 7 bases; unmatched junction bases: 4. In DNA form, the CDR3 reads TGTGCCAGCAGCTTAGCGAGTAGCGGGAGTAATGAGCAGTTCTTC. This translates into CASSLASSGSNEQFF.

The chain carries TRBV6-5 and TRBJ2-7, with D hard to call. This CDR3 is 13 amino acids long. Between the trimmed V and J ends, which lost 5 bases and 1 base, there was a span of 9 bases. Germline V gene lookup returns CDR1 MNHEY and CDR2 SVGAGI. Here the CDR3 reads CASSPSVSYEQYF. In nucleotides, the CDR3 is TGTGCCAGCAGTCCTAGTGTTTCCTACGAGCAGTACTTC.

The chain links TRBV28 to TRBJ2-2; TRBD1 matches 9 bases. The germline V gene has CDR1 MDHEN and CDR2 SYDVKM. This CDR3 has 14 amino acids. V lost 7 bases to trimming and J lost 7 bases; unmatched junction nucleotides: 7. The CDR3 nucleotides read TGTGCCAGCATCTTACAGGGGGCGGTCGGGGAGCTGTTTTTT. Translation gives CASILQGAVGELFF.

The chain couples TRBV6-2 or TRBV6-3 to TRBJ2-3; 7 bases are shared with TRBD2. Germline V CDR1 and CDR2: MNHEY, SVGEGT. V dropped 4 bases and J dropped 9; count of bases not matched to a gene: 4. CDR3 size: 12 residues. Here the CDR3 DNA reads TGTGCCAGCAGTTCCTCGGGGGGAACGCAGTATTTT. Translated, it gives CASSSSGGTQYF.

The table lists this clone with a count of one. The chain links TRBV5-1 to TRBJ1-2; D gene uncertain. This CDR3 has 13 amino acids. V was shortened by 3 bases and J by 0 bases, with 6 bases between the two germline ends. The germline V gene encodes CDR1 SGHRS and CDR2 YFSETQ. The CDR3 is CASSSTPNYGYTF. CDR3 coding DNA: TGCGCCAGCAGCTCGACACCTAACTATGGCTACACCTTC.

Only one count was recorded for this clone. V gene TRBV4-1 combines with J gene TRBJ1-6; no reliable D call. The V end lost 0 bases, the J end lost 12 bases, and 9 bases lay between the germline ends. From germline, CDR1 is MGHRA and CDR2 YSYEKL. CDR3 length: 13 residues. In DNA, the CDR3 is TGCGCCAGCAGCCAAGATAAGAGTTTACCCCTCCACTTT. Translated, it gives CASSQDKSLPLHF.

This clone showed up just once. The chain links TRBV18 to TRBJ1-4; tentatively, D is TRBD1 (6 bases). Trimming pared 1 base from V and 4 bases from J, leaving 13 bases between. Germline loops: CDR1 KGHSH, CDR2 LQKENI. The length of the CDR3 is 16 residues. CDR3 nucleotide sequence: TGTGCCAGCTCACCACTGCGGGGGGGCTTTAATGAAAAACTGTTTTTT. Translation gives CASSPLRGGFNEKLFF.

J is TRBJ2-1 and V is TRBV28, with 9 bases fitting TRBD2. Germline trimming cut 7 bases from V and 9 bases from J; bases unmatched to any gene: 13. From germline, CDR1 is MDHEN and CDR2 SYDVKM. The CDR3 loop spans 15 amino acids. CDR3 region: CASTFSSGGFREQFF. DNA of the CDR3: TGTGCCAGCACCTTCAGTAGCGGGGGCTTCCGTGAGCAGTTCTTC.

The chain is built from TRBV7-8 and TRBJ2-6; 9 bases are a match to TRBD1. V lost 2 bases, J lost 1 base, and 6 bases stayed unmatched. Germline assignment: CDR1 SGHVS and CDR2 FQNEAQ. The CDR3 length is 18 residues. The CDR3 sequence is CASSLRDRAYSGANVLTF. The CDR3 nucleotides read TGTGCCAGCAGCTTAAGGGACAGGGCTTATTCTGGGGCCAACGTCCTGACTTTC.

A single count supports this clone. The CDR3 loop reads CASSPRGTGGQGYTF. The CDR3 coding sequence is TGTGCCAGCAGCCCTAGAGGGACAGGGGGCCAAGGCTACACCTTC. The rearrangement joins TRBV9 to TRBJ1-2, with 12 bases lining up with TRBD1. This CDR3 is 15 amino acids long. J lost 8 bases, V lost 4 bases, and 9 bases had no gene match. Germline V gives CDR1 SGDLS, CDR2 YYNGEE.

The chain carries TRBV3-1 (or the pseudogene TRBV3-2) and TRBJ2-7; tentatively, D is TRBD1 (6 bases). CDR3 length: 16 residues. In germline, CDR1 is LGHDT, CDR2 YNNKEL (reference sequence). The ends were cut back, 5 bases at V and 7 bases at J, with 24 bases in the middle. The DNA of the CDR3 is TGTGCCAGCAGCTCCCGGACAGTTCCAATTTCGGGGGAGCAGTACTTC. It encodes CASSSRTVPISGEQYF.

The CDR3 spells CASSRRGNSNQPQHF. The CDR3 DNA is TGTGCCAGCAGTCGAAGGGGGAATAGCAATCAGCCCCAGCATTTT. J is TRBJ1-5 and V is TRBV6-2 or TRBV6-3, with D possibly being TRBD1 (6 bases). Per the germline V gene, CDR1 is MNHEY and CDR2 is SVGEGT. The ends were cut back, 5 bases at V and 0 bases at J, with 11 bases in the middle. This CDR3 comprises 15 residues.

This clone was counted a single time. V usage is TRBV5-1 and J usage is TRBJ1-1, with unresolved D. Germline-derived CDR1 and CDR2 are SGHRS and YFSETQ. The CDR3 totals 14 residues. V shed 0 bases and J shed 1 base, with 7 bases lying between them. The CDR3 region is CASSLVPGNTEAFF. The CDR3 DNA follows: TGCGCCAGCAGCTTGGTTCCGGGGAACACTGAAGCTTTCTTT.

This chain joins TRBV5-1 and TRBJ1-2; D is uncertain. CDR1 SGHRS and CDR2 YFSETQ come from the germline V gene. Trimming took off 3 bases at V and 2 bases at J, with 11 bases between the two ends. This CDR3 has 14 residues. CDR3 sequence: CASSYYTRNYGYTF. The CDR3 region has the DNA TGCGCCAGCAGCTACTACACCCGCAACTATGGCTACACCTTC.

V gene TRBV19 combines with J gene TRBJ1-2; D might be TRBD1 (6 bases). V lost 5 bases, J lost 6 bases, and 13 bases lay in between. The germline CDR1 and CDR2 sequences are LNHDA and SQIVND (reference sequence). The CDR3 totals 13 residues. The CDR3 loop is CASSRGQIDGYTF. CDR3 nucleotides: TGTGCCAGTAGTCGTGGACAGATTGATGGCTACACCTTC.

This clone was counted only a few times. The chain recombines TRBV5-1 with TRBJ2-5; 9 bases align to TRBD2. From germline, CDR1 is SGHRS and CDR2 YFSETQ. Trimming took 0 bases from V and 1 from J; bases not matched to a gene: 4. The CDR3 consists of 16 residues. CDR3 amino acids: CASSLATSGTQETQYF. The DNA of the CDR3 is TGCGCCAGCAGCTTGGCGACTAGCGGAACCCAAGAGACCCAGTACTTC.

There are a few counts of this clone. The chain uses TRBV3-1 (or the pseudogene TRBV3-2) and TRBJ1-1; D is perhaps TRBD1 (6 bases). V was cut by 6 bases and J by 4 bases, with 15 bases left in between. The CDR3 runs to 14 residues. Germline lookup yields CDR1 LGHDT and CDR2 YNNKEL (reference sequence). For the CDR3, the DNA is TGTGCCAGCAGACCAGGTACAGGGTCCACTGAAGCTTTCTTT. This encodes CASRPGTGSTEAFF.

The J gene is TRBJ1-5, the V gene TRBV4-2; no firm D call. Germline assignment: CDR1 LGHNA and CDR2 YNFKEQ. Trimming removed 0 bases at V and 4 bases at J, with 10 bases between. The CDR3 extends over 15 amino acids. The CDR3, as DNA: TGTGCCAGCAGCCAAGAATGGGGAGGGAATCAGCCCCAGCATTTT. This translates into CASSQEWGGNQPQHF.

The table lists this clone with a few counts. The chain combines TRBV2 with TRBJ1-2, with a tentative D call TRBD1 (5 bases). The CDR3 has 12 amino acids. The V gene's germline CDR1 is SNHLY and CDR2 FYNNEI. With 6 bases removed from V and 8 bases from J, the gap between germline ends came to 13 bases. The CDR3 reads CASSPQGHGYTF. CDR3 sequence (DNA): TGTGCCAGCAGCCCCCAGGGCCACGGCTACACCTTC.

This chain connects TRBV5-5 to TRBJ1-2, with D possibly TRBD1 on 5 matching bases. The CDR3 contains 16 residues. The ends were cut back, 0 bases at V and 1 base at J, with 13 bases in the middle. Germline V lookup: CDR1 SGHKS, CDR2 YYEKEE (reference sequence). In nucleotides, the CDR3 is TGTGCCAGCAGCTTGGCCTTACAGGCGCTTAACTATGGCTACACCTTC. Residues: CASSLALQALNYGYTF.

The rearrangement uses TRBV4-1 and TRBJ1-2; D might be TRBD1 (6 bases). Looked up from germline, CDR1 is MGHRA and CDR2 is YSYEKL. V lost 0 bases and J 6 bases, leaving 14 bases between the germline ends. This CDR3 contains 15 residues. CDR3 sequence: CASSQDRVAGDGYTF. In DNA, the CDR3 is TGCGCCAGCAGCCAAGATCGGGTGGCAGGGGATGGCTACACCTTC.

The chain carries TRBV15 and TRBJ2-1; possibly TRBD1 for D (6 bases). Trimming removed 0 bases at V and 6 bases at J, with 15 bases between. Germline CDR1 reads LNHNV; CDR2 reads YYDKDF (reference sequence). This CDR3 has 16 amino acids. The chain's CDR3 is CATSRDPQLGANEQFF. The CDR3 nucleotides read TGTGCCACCAGCAGAGATCCCCAGTTGGGGGCCAATGAGCAGTTCTTC.

The chain carries TRBV6-2 or TRBV6-3 and TRBJ1-6; 9 bases line up with TRBD1. Losses at the gene ends were 5 bases for V and 0 bases for J; bases not matched to a gene: 8. The CDR3 length is 18 residues. In germline, CDR1 is MNHEY, CDR2 SVGEGT. The CDR3 sequence is CASSTGTGPSSYNSPLHF. DNA for the CDR3: TGTGCCAGCAGTACCGGGACAGGGCCGAGCTCCTATAATTCACCCCTCCACTTT.

This clone was found a few times. The chain uses TRBV5-1 and TRBJ2-4, with 10 bases fitting TRBD2. Germline assignment: CDR1 SGHRS and CDR2 YFSETQ. CDR3 size: 16 residues. The V and J ends lost 0 bases and 8 bases, in that order; junction bases with no gene match: 8. The CDR3 nucleotides are TGCGCCAGCAGCTTGGCGGCTAGCGGGGGTGGGGACATTCAGTACTTC. Protein product: CASSLAASGGGDIQYF.

The chain carries TRBV25-1 and TRBJ2-2, with D possibly being TRBD1 (6 bases). Deletions cut 5 bases from V and 4 bases from J, with 14 bases between. There are 15 residues in the CDR3. Germline CDR1 is MGHDK and CDR2 is SYGVNS. CDR3 region: CASSKQGLGTGELFF. The CDR3 DNA reads as TGTGCCAGCAGTAAACAGGGCTTGGGCACCGGGGAGCTGTTTTTT.

V usage is TRBV9 and J usage is TRBJ2-3, with 8 bases lining up with TRBD2. The J segment lost 0 bases and the V segment lost 4 bases, leaving 7 bases of the junction unmatched. The CDR3 covers 16 residues. Per the germline V gene, CDR1 is SGDLS and CDR2 is YYNGEE. CDR3: CASSPYGGASTDTQYF. CDR3 nucleotide sequence: TGTGCCAGCAGCCCGTACGGGGGGGCCAGCACAGATACGCAGTATTTT. Combining the CDR3 with reference TRBV9 and TRBJ2-3 gives the whole variable domain DSGVTQTPKHLITATGQRVTLRCSPRSGDLSVYWYQQSLDQGLQFLIQYYNGEERAKGNILERFSAQQFPDLHSELNLSSLELGDSALYFCASSPYGGASTDTQYFGPGTRLTVL.

The chain carries TRBV6-5 and TRBJ2-1; TRBD1 agrees at 7 bases. The V gene's germline CDR1 is MNHEY and CDR2 SVGAGI. Losses at the gene ends were 2 bases for V and 5 bases for J; bases not matched to a gene: 3. This CDR3 contains 14 residues. The CDR3 sequence: CASSYRDSNNEQFF. CDR3 DNA sequence: TGTGCCAGCAGTTACCGGGACAGTAACAATGAGCAGTTCTTC.